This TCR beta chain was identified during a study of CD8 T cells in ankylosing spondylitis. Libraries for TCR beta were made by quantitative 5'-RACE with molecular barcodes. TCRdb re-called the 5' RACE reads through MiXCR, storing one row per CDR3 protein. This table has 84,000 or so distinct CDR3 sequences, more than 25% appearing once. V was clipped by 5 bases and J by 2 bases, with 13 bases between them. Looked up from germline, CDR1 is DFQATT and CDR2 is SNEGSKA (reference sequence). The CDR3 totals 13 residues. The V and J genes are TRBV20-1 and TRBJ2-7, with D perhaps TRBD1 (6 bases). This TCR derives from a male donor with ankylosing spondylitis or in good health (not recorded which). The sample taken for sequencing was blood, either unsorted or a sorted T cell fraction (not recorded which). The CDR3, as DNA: TGCAGTGCTCTTGACAGGTACCCCTACGAGCAGTACTTC. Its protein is CSALDRYPYEQYF.